A selection of T cell receptor beta chains follows, all from one sample in a study of T cells in Graves' hyperthyroidism and ophthalmopathy. TCRdb ran MiXCR on the multiplex PCR reads and lists one entry per CDR3 protein. The data show under 350,000 distinct CDR3 sequences, around a fifth seen once. The sample consisted of blood. These TCRs come from a woman between 45 and 65 years old with Graves' hyperthyroidism. The CDR3 runs from the conserved cysteine through the conserved F or W. The D gene is left open where the match is weak. The listing skips clone size in some rows; elsewhere it reads once, few, many or a size class.

cdr3_nt: TGTGCCGGCAGAAGTACTATCTCTAACACCGGGGAGCTGTTTTTT
cdr3_aa: CAGRSTISNTGELFF
d_call: .
v_call: TRBV2
clone_size: .
j_call: TRBJ2-2

cdr3_nt: TGTGCCAGCTCACCTTGGTTCAAGCGCGACGGGGATGAGCAGTTCTTC
cdr3_aa: CASSPWFKRDGDEQFF
d_call: .
v_call: TRBV18
clone_size: many
j_call: TRBJ2-1

cdr3_nt: TGTGCTAGTGCCCTCGATAGCGGGAGCTCCACAGATACGCAGTATTTT
cdr3_aa: CASALDSGSSTDTQYF
d_call: TRBD2
v_call: TRBV12-5
clone_size: many
j_call: TRBJ2-3

cdr3_nt: TGTGCCAGCAGGGGTCTAGCGGTCTACGAGCAGTACTTC
cdr3_aa: CASRGLAVYEQYF
d_call: TRBD2
v_call: TRBV11-2
clone_size: many
j_call: TRBJ2-7

cdr3_nt: TGTGCCAGCAGCCAAGATCGGGGTCAGGAGACCCAGTACTTC
cdr3_aa: CASSQDRGQETQYF
d_call: .
v_call: TRBV3-1
clone_size: many
j_call: TRBJ2-5

cdr3_nt: TGCGCCAGCAGCTATGACATATACAGGGTAGGCAATGAGCAGTTCTTC
cdr3_aa: CASSYDIYRVGNEQFF
d_call: .
v_call: TRBV5-1
clone_size: .
j_call: TRBJ2-1

cdr3_nt: TGTGCCAGCAGCTCCCGACTAGGAGGACACACAGATACGCAGTATTTT
cdr3_aa: CASSSRLGGHTDTQYF
d_call: .
v_call: TRBV13
clone_size: .
j_call: TRBJ2-3

cdr3_nt: TGTGCCAGCAGTGAATGGACCACTAGACACAATGAGCAGTTCTTC
cdr3_aa: CASSEWTTRHNEQFF
d_call: .
v_call: TRBV2
clone_size: .
j_call: TRBJ2-1

cdr3_nt: TGCAGTGCTAGTAGTTCCGGGATTGGGGCTGAAGCTTTCTTT
cdr3_aa: CSASSSGIGAEAFF
d_call: .
v_call: TRBV20-1
clone_size: .
j_call: TRBJ1-1

cdr3_nt: TGTGCCAGCAGCGCTTGGCGAGAGACCCAGTACTTC
cdr3_aa: CASSAWRETQYF
d_call: .
v_call: TRBV5-4
clone_size: .
j_call: TRBJ2-5

cdr3_nt: TGTGCCAGCAGCCAATATCCAGGGGGTAACTATGGCTACACCTTC
cdr3_aa: CASSQYPGGNYGYTF
d_call: TRBD1
v_call: TRBV27
clone_size: few
j_call: TRBJ1-2

cdr3_nt: TGTGCCAGCAGTTGGGGGGGCTACGAGCAGTACTTC
cdr3_aa: CASSWGGYEQYF
d_call: TRBD2
v_call: TRBV27
clone_size: .
j_call: TRBJ2-7

cdr3_nt: TGTGCCACCAGTGATTTGGGCAATCCCTATGGCTACACCTTC
cdr3_aa: CATSDLGNPYGYTF
d_call: .
v_call: TRBV24-1
clone_size: many
j_call: TRBJ1-2

cdr3_nt: TGTGCCAGCAGCTTAGAATCAGCCGGCGGTTCACCCCTCCACTTT
cdr3_aa: CASSLESAGGSPLHF
d_call: .
v_call: TRBV11-2
clone_size: many
j_call: TRBJ1-6

cdr3_nt: TGTGCCAGCAGCTCCCAGGGTGTGTCCACTGAAGCTTTCTTT
cdr3_aa: CASSSQGVSTEAFF
d_call: .
v_call: TRBV7-6
clone_size: few
j_call: TRBJ1-1

cdr3_nt: TGTGCCAGCGGCGGGACAGCTCATGGCTACACCTTC
cdr3_aa: CASGGTAHGYTF
d_call: TRBD1
v_call: TRBV28
clone_size: .
j_call: TRBJ1-2

cdr3_nt: TGTGCCAGTAGTACGAATCGAGGTTTACTTGAGACCCAGTACTTC
cdr3_aa: CASSTNRGLLETQYF
d_call: .
v_call: TRBV19
clone_size: .
j_call: TRBJ2-5

cdr3_nt: TGCGCCAGCAGCTTGGATCGGGGGACTGGAAACACCATATATTTT
cdr3_aa: CASSLDRGTGNTIYF
d_call: .
v_call: TRBV5-1
clone_size: few
j_call: TRBJ1-3

cdr3_nt: TGTGCCAGTAGTATTCTAGCGGGAGGTGTTCTGAAGACCCAGTACTTC
cdr3_aa: CASSILAGGVLKTQYF
d_call: TRBD2
v_call: TRBV19
clone_size: .
j_call: TRBJ2-5

cdr3_nt: TGTGCCAGCAGCGAAACCTACGAGCAGTACTTC
cdr3_aa: CASSETYEQYF
d_call: .
v_call: TRBV5-5
clone_size: many
j_call: TRBJ2-7

cdr3_nt: TGTGCCAGCACCACCTCGGCACCGGGAGAGACCCAGTACTTC
cdr3_aa: CASTTSAPGETQYF
d_call: .
v_call: TRBV28
clone_size: many
j_call: TRBJ2-5

cdr3_nt: TGTGCCAGCAGTTTGGATGTGGGGTTCTCCTACGAGCAGTACTTC
cdr3_aa: CASSLDVGFSYEQYF
d_call: .
v_call: TRBV27
clone_size: many
j_call: TRBJ2-7

cdr3_nt: TGTGCCGCCCTAGAAAGGGAAGGGTACGAGCAGTTCTTC
cdr3_aa: CAALEREGYEQFF
d_call: .
v_call: TRBV10-3
clone_size: once
j_call: TRBJ2-1

cdr3_nt: TGTGCCAGCAGCTTAGGTCTCCAGCCCCAGCATTTT
cdr3_aa: CASSLGLQPQHF
d_call: .
v_call: TRBV13
clone_size: many
j_call: TRBJ1-5

cdr3_nt: TGTGCCAGCAGTAATCCCGGGACCGTCAACGAGCAGTACTTC
cdr3_aa: CASSNPGTVNEQYF
d_call: .
v_call: TRBV6-2/TRBV6-3
clone_size: .
j_call: TRBJ2-7

cdr3_nt: TGTGCCTGCAAGAGGGGGTTGGAGGGAAGTAGCACCGGGGAGCTGTTTTTT
cdr3_aa: CACKRGLEGSSTGELFF
d_call: .
v_call: TRBV6-1
clone_size: many
j_call: TRBJ2-2